This T cell receptor beta chain originates from a study of CD8 T cells in ankylosing spondylitis (dated by TCRdb to 2016 to 2017). Broadly, across the study: The study profiled T cell receptor beta repertoires in healthy donors and ankylosing spondylitis patients to find disease-linked TCR variants. The full study cohort was made up of about 24 ankylosing spondylitis patients and 108 healthy donors. Peripheral blood was sampled, and synovial fluid was also collected from ankylosing spondylitis patients.

On the study overall, not on this receptor specifically: The disease-linked clones showed a CD8+ phenotype and occurred at relatively low frequencies in peripheral blood. Some motif variants had previously been reported in the synovial fluid and blood of reactive arthritis patients, which suggests shared mechanisms of disease initiation. Blood from ankylosing spondylitis patients appeared to be characterized by a TCR beta motif made up of about 8 highly homologous amino acid variants. Significant enrichment of the disease-linked clones was reported in matched synovial fluid samples from ankylosing spondylitis patients.

This clonotype has a count of ten or more. What antigen it recognizes has not been identified. The sample holds no much larger clone one base away, and base qualities are not on file. Sequencing instrument: Illumina HiSeq 2500. TCR beta libraries were prepared by quantitative 5'-RACE with molecular barcodes. Processing in the source paper ran as follows. To identify disease-linked TCR variants, a new computational method was used, one built on a probabilistic model of VDJ rearrangement. The public sequencing data were trimmed at Q25 with fastp and processed into clonotypes with MiXCR by TCRdb, which kept only in-frame beta chains. Under each unique CDR3 protein, matching rows form one entry showing the most common genes and DNA. The V and J calls were determined by TCRdb, not by the authors. The sample table lists 700,000 to 1,000,000 distinct CDR3 sequences, 12% of them with a count of one. Under 0.6% of the sample lies in the top ten.

V lost 0 bases and J lost 6 bases, and the count of bases not matched to a germline gene is 10. The CDR3, cysteine through phenylalanine, is 17 amino acids long. The kept DNA is CDR3 alone, 51 bases in frame from the first base. The germline V gene supplies CDR1 ENHRY and CDR2 SYGVKD. This clonotype was sampled from a male donor with ankylosing spondylitis. Sequenced sample: blood, either unsorted or a sorted T cell fraction (not recorded which). The rearranged segments are TRBV10-3 and TRBJ1-5, with 8 middle bases fitting TRBD1. The CDR3 loop reads CAISESTRTGIGQPQHF. The DNA sequence follows: TGTGCCATCAGTGAGTCGACTAGGACAGGGATCGGTCAGCCCCAGCATTTT.